A selection of T cell receptor beta chains follows, all from one sample in a study of Ad26.COV2.S vaccination and SARS-CoV-2 variants. Assay used: immunoSEQ multiplex PCR; TCRdb lists only in-frame clones, some missing. The sample includes 300,000 to 350,000 clones, about 89% of them seen just once. The specimen was peripheral blood, collected in a trial of Ad26.COV2.S vaccine versus placebo. The receptors derive from a person aged 18-60 years who received the Ad26.COV2.S COVID-19 vaccine or a placebo. Both conserved end residues are part of each CDR3. Each record gives: V gene, J gene, D gene, clone size, CDR3 length, CDR3 DNA, CDR3 protein. The D gene is left open where the match is weak. The size entry is marked missing in some rows and otherwise reads once, few, many or a size class.

V: TRBV28; J: TRBJ1-1; D: -; size: few; length: 18; DNA: TGTGCCAGCAGTCCTTATCCTCAGATCCAGGACAGAAACACTGAAGCTTTCTTT; CDR3: CASSPYPQIQDRNTEAFF
V: TRBV2; J: TRBJ2-1; D: -; size: -; length: 18; DNA: TGTGCCAGCAGTGAGAGGGGGGGCGGAGCGGTCTCCTACAATGAGCAGTTCTTC; CDR3: CASSERGGGAVSYNEQFF
V: TRBV20-1; J: TRBJ1-2; D: -; size: -; length: 15; DNA: TGCAGTGCTAGTTCGACAGAGTACCCGTCAAGGGGCTACACCTTC; CDR3: CSASSTEYPSRGYTF
V: TRBV19; J: TRBJ1-6; D: -; size: -; length: 14; DNA: TGTGCCAGTAGTATAGCCCCGGACATAACACCCCTCCACTTT; CDR3: CASSIAPDITPLHF
V: TRBV7-6; J: TRBJ2-7; D: -; size: -; length: 14; DNA: TGTGCCAGCAGCTTGGGCCAGGGGACCTACGAGCAGTACTTC; CDR3: CASSLGQGTYEQYF
V: TRBV6-6; J: TRBJ1-6; D: -; size: -; length: 20; DNA: TGTGCCAGCAGCTACATAAACCCGGGGCGGGAGAGCTCCTATAATTCACCCCTCCACTTT; CDR3: CASSYINPGRESSYNSPLHF
V: TRBV4-1; J: TRBJ2-7; D: -; size: -; length: 15; DNA: TGCGCCAGCAGCCAAGAAGGTCACTTCTCCTACGAGCAGTACTTC; CDR3: CASSQEGHFSYEQYF
V: TRBV6-2/TRBV6-3; J: TRBJ2-7; D: -; size: few; length: 15; DNA: TGTGCCAGCAGTGATTTGGCAGGGGACAACTACGAGCAGTACTTC; CDR3: CASSDLAGDNYEQYF
V: TRBV4-1; J: TRBJ2-5; D: -; size: -; length: 14; DNA: TGCGCCAGCAGCCAAGATCTTAGAGGGGAGACCCAGTACTTC; CDR3: CASSQDLRGETQYF
V: TRBV7-2; J: TRBJ1-1; D: -; size: -; length: 12; DNA: TGTGCCAGCAGCAAACCTAGCACTGAAGCTTTCTTT; CDR3: CASSKPSTEAFF
V: TRBV25-1; J: TRBJ2-4; D: -; size: -; length: 15; DNA: TGTGCCACCTCAGAAACGGGGGCGCAGGGAAACATTCAGTACTTC; CDR3: CATSETGAQGNIQYF
V: TRBV2; J: TRBJ2-1; D: -; size: -; length: 13; DNA: TGTGCCAGCACTACGGACGGGAACAATGAGCAGTTCTTC; CDR3: CASTTDGNNEQFF
V: TRBV5-1; J: TRBJ2-7; D: TRBD2; size: -; length: 14; DNA: TGCGCCAGCAGCTTAGCGGGAGAGTCCTACGAGCAGTACTTC; CDR3: CASSLAGESYEQYF
V: TRBV27; J: TRBJ2-3; D: -; size: once; length: 15; DNA: TGTGCCAGCAGTTTTGGACTACAAAGCACAGATACGCAGTATTTT; CDR3: CASSFGLQSTDTQYF
V: TRBV9; J: TRBJ2-2; D: -; size: -; length: 14; DNA: TGTGCCAGCAGCGCCAACACGAACACCGGGGAGCTGTTTTTT; CDR3: CASSANTNTGELFF
V: TRBV6-5; J: TRBJ1-2; D: TRBD1; size: once; length: 14; DNA: TGTGCCAGCAGGAGGACAGGGCCCTACTATGGCTACACCTTC; CDR3: CASRRTGPYYGYTF
V: TRBV15; J: TRBJ1-2; D: -; size: -; length: 16; DNA: TGTGCCACCAGCAGAGATCGGGGTAGGACTCACTATGGCTACACCTTC; CDR3: CATSRDRGRTHYGYTF
V: TRBV30; J: TRBJ2-1; D: TRBD1; size: -; length: 13; DNA: TGTGCCTGGAGTACGGGACAGTACAATGAGCAGTTCTTC; CDR3: CAWSTGQYNEQFF
V: TRBV5-6; J: TRBJ1-2; D: -; size: -; length: 15; DNA: TGTGCCAGCAGCTTGCGGGGGGGCACTAACTATGGCTACACCTTC; CDR3: CASSLRGGTNYGYTF
V: TRBV5-1; J: TRBJ2-1; D: -; size: few; length: 16; DNA: TGCGCCAGCAGCTTGGGTGGGCTCCCCCCACTTAATGAGCAGTTCTTC; CDR3: CASSLGGLPPLNEQFF
V: TRBV21-1; J: TRBJ2-7; D: -; size: -; length: 15; DNA: TGTGCCAGCCCCGGAAGGGGTGGGAAGAGGTACGAGCAGTACTTC; CDR3: CASPGRGGKRYEQYF
V: TRBV12-3/TRBV12-4; J: TRBJ1-1; D: -; size: -; length: 13; DNA: TGTGCCAGCAGTTTGGCAGGGCCCACTGAAGCTTTCTTT; CDR3: CASSLAGPTEAFF
V: TRBV10-1; J: TRBJ2-7; D: -; size: few; length: 20; DNA: TGCGCCAGCAAGGGAAAAGGGACCGCATTGAACGTGGATAGCTCCTACGAGCAGTACTTC; CDR3: CASKGKGTALNVDSSYEQYF
V: TRBV7-8; J: TRBJ2-2; D: -; size: once; length: 17; DNA: TGTGCCAGCAGCTTAGTATCGGCAGGCTCCGGAACCGGGGAGCTGTTTTTT; CDR3: CASSLVSAGSGTGELFF
V: TRBV2; J: TRBJ1-5; D: -; size: -; length: 14; DNA: TGTGCCAGCAAAGGGGCGGGTACCAATCAGCCCCAGCATTTT; CDR3: CASKGAGTNQPQHF
V: TRBV12-3/TRBV12-4; J: TRBJ2-3; D: -; size: -; length: 12; DNA: TGTGCCAGCAGGTACAGATGGGATGCGCAGTATTTT; CDR3: CASRYRWDAQYF
V: TRBV6-5; J: TRBJ2-7; D: -; size: -; length: 14; DNA: TGTGCCAGCAGGGCGACTAGACAAGACTACGAGCAGTACTTC; CDR3: CASRATRQDYEQYF
V: TRBV5-4; J: TRBJ1-2; D: TRBD1; size: -; length: 15; DNA: TGTGCCAGCAGCTCAACCGGGACAGGGAACTATGGCTACACCTTC; CDR3: CASSSTGTGNYGYTF
V: TRBV18; J: TRBJ2-1; D: -; size: -; length: 11; DNA: TGTGCCAGCTCGAACTACAATGAGCAGTTCTTC; CDR3: CASSNYNEQFF
V: TRBV2; J: TRBJ2-1; D: -; size: -; length: 16; DNA: TGTGCCAGCAGTGGAGCGGGCAGGGTTTCTTTCGATGAGCAGTTCTTC; CDR3: CASSGAGRVSFDEQFF
V: TRBV6-1; J: TRBJ1-4; D: -; size: -; length: 14; DNA: TGTGCCAGCAGTGAAGGGCGGCTAACTGAAAAACTGTTTTTT; CDR3: CASSEGRLTEKLFF
V: TRBV19; J: TRBJ1-2; D: TRBD1; size: -; length: 10; DNA: TGTGCCAGTGGGACAGGGGGCAAAACCTTC; CDR3: CASGTGGKTF
V: TRBV3-1/TRBV3-2; J: TRBJ2-1; D: -; size: many; length: 13; DNA: TGTGCCAGCAGCCAAGCCAGGGCGGATGAGCAGTTCTTC; CDR3: CASSQARADEQFF
V: TRBV29-1; J: TRBJ2-7; D: TRBD1; size: -; length: 12; DNA: TGCAGCGTTTGGACAGGGGGAGGCGAGCAGTACTTC; CDR3: CSVWTGGGEQYF
V: TRBV27; J: TRBJ2-5; D: -; size: -; length: 17; DNA: TGTGCCAGCACCCCAGTTTCGGCCGGACGCGGGTCTGGGACCCAGTACTTC; CDR3: CASTPVSAGRGSGTQYF
V: TRBV11-2; J: TRBJ2-5; D: -; size: once; length: 13; DNA: TGTGCCAGCACAAGGACGGAACAAGAGACCCAGTACTTC; CDR3: CASTRTEQETQYF
V: TRBV24-1; J: TRBJ1-2; D: -; size: -; length: 11; DNA: TGTGCCACCAGTGACCGCTTTGGCTACACCTTC; CDR3: CATSDRFGYTF
V: TRBV27; J: TRBJ1-1; D: -; size: -; length: 13; DNA: TGTGCCAGCCGACGGTCGATGAACACTGAAGCTTTCTTT; CDR3: CASRRSMNTEAFF
V: TRBV10-3; J: TRBJ2-3; D: -; size: few; length: 12; DNA: TGTGCCATCAGTTCTAGCACAGATACGCAGTATTTT; CDR3: CAISSSTDTQYF
V: TRBV5-1; J: TRBJ1-1; D: TRBD1; size: -; length: 16; DNA: TGCGCCAGCAGCTCAACAGACAGGGACATGAACACTGAAGCTTTCTTT; CDR3: CASSSTDRDMNTEAFF
V: TRBV28; J: TRBJ2-7; D: TRBD1; size: -; length: 16; DNA: TGTGCCAGCAGGAGCGCAACGGGACAGGGTCTCAACGAGCAGTACTTC; CDR3: CASRSATGQGLNEQYF
V: TRBV2; J: TRBJ1-5; D: -; size: few; length: 14; DNA: TGTGCCAGCAGTGATACACAGGGCCATCAGCCCCAGCATTTT; CDR3: CASSDTQGHQPQHF
V: TRBV7-2; J: TRBJ1-1; D: -; size: -; length: 15; DNA: TGTGCCAGCAGCGAAGCGGGGGCAGGTGGCACTGAAGCTTTCTTT; CDR3: CASSEAGAGGTEAFF
V: TRBV5-1; J: TRBJ1-4; D: -; size: -; length: 19; DNA: TGCGCCAGCAGCTTGGTGACCCGGGAGGGGATAGACGTGGATGAAAAACTGTTTTTT; CDR3: CASSLVTREGIDVDEKLFF
V: TRBV18; J: TRBJ1-2; D: TRBD1; size: -; length: 14; DNA: TGTGCCAGCACCGACAGGACAGGGAACTATGGCTACACCTTC; CDR3: CASTDRTGNYGYTF